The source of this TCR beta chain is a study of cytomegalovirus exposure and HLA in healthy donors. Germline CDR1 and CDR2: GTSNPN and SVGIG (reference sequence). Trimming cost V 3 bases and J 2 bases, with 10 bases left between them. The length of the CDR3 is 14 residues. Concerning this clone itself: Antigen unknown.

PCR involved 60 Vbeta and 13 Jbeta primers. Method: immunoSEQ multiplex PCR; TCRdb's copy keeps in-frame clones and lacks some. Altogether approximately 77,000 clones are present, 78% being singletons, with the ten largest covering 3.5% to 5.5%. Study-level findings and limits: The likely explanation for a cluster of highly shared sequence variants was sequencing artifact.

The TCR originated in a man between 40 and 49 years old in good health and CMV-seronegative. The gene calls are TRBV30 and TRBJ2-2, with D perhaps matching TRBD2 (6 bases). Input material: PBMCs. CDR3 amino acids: CAWRGGANTGELFF. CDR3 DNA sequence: TGTGCCTGGAGGGGCGGGGCAAACACCGGGGAGCTGTTTTTT.